This TCR beta chain was retrieved from a study of blood T cell repertoires in COVID-19 (dated by TCRdb to the early 2020s). Looking at the study overall: Samples covering the acute and convalescent phases of COVID-19 were provided by collaborators in the United States, Italy and Spain. The prospective study material was composed of cDNA or gDNA derived from T cells, B-cell-depleted T cells, or PBMCs. The dataset comprised deeply sampled blood TCRbeta repertoires from subjects exposed to, actively infected with, or recovered from COVID-19. The repertoires were made available in a free public database intended to serve as a resource for research on the immune response to SARS-CoV-2. The samples were drawn from two sources: the first 160 participants of the ongoing ImmuneRACE study, and 1,200 or so subjects contributed by 6 global collaborators. Sample metadata almost always included a de-identified subject ID, COVID-19 status, age in years and sex. Where available, HLA class I and class II types were obtained from metadata supplied by the sample provider rather than from assay-based typing.

At one collaborating source in Seattle, patients were enrolled during active infection and were followed longitudinally through the course of disease. The collaborating institutions used their own protocols to collect whole blood in K2EDTA tubes. For TCRbeta analysis, collaborators shipped samples as frozen whole blood, isolated PBMCs, or DNA extracted from either of those sample types. The cysteine opens and the phenylalanine closes a CDR3 of 16 amino acids. The read is trimmed to its CDR3 DNA, 48 bases read in frame from base 1. The germline V gene supplies CDR1 SGHTA and CDR2 FQGNSA. Unmatched junction bases come to 5, with V trimmed by 3 bases and J by 0 bases. This clone appeared once. Its antigen remains unidentified. The input lacks base qualities; no much larger clone sits a single base away. TCRbeta CDR3 regions were amplified from genomic DNA by means of the immunoSEQ Assay, a bias-controlled multiplex PCR. Per the source publication's procedure: The number of nucleated cells in each sample was estimated by amplification of reference gene primers within the assay. To quantify the absolute abundance of each unique TCRbeta CDR3 rearrangement, sequence reads were collapsed and filtered. Productive Simpson clonality was computed per sample as the square root of Simpson's diversity index over productive rearrangements. As stored in TCRdb, this immuneACCESS dataset retains in-frame rearrangements with V and J assigned. A fraction of the clones does not appear; measured against another copy, unresolved V genes explain less than half of the discrepancy, and the remainder lacks a known reason. The V and J calls and clone size come from that table; D and trimming were worked out from the DNA. This sample holds 10,000 to 15,000 clones; 72% were observed only once. Together, the top ten hold about 9.5% of the sample.

Beyond this particular receptor, the publication reports: How much clinical and demographic metadata was included differed by source and by participant, and the metadata was provided uncurated.

This sequence uses TRBV7-2 and TRBJ1-3; TRBD1 matches 7 bases in the middle. Sequencing used peripheral blood. This TCR was sampled from a man aged 55 to 70 with COVID-19, enrolled during active disease. CDR3 reads: CASSFRQGSSGNTIYF. DNA sequence: TGTGCCAGCAGCTTTCGACAGGGAAGCTCTGGAAACACCATATATTTT.